These 10 T cell receptor beta chains share one sample of origin, sequenced in a study of graft-versus-host responses after intestinal transplantation. Here immunoSEQ multiplex PCR was the method, and the copy in TCRdb shows in-frame clones only, minus some. Of fewer than 30,000 clones listed, 70% to 90% are singletons. The sample consisted of PBMCs, taken about 450 days after intestinal transplantation. The receptors derive from a human patient who received an intestinal transplant, so some T cells may come from the graft donor.

The chain uses TRBV19 and TRBJ2-5; D not resolved. CDR3 length: 13 residues. V lost 3 bases and J 3 bases, leaving 8 bases between the germline ends. Germline V gene data show CDR1 as LNHDA and CDR2 as SQIVND (reference sequence). CDR3 nucleotides: TGTGCCAGTAGTATGCAGCGAAAAGAGACCCAGTACTTC. Translation: CASSMQRKETQYF.

The chain combines TRBV11-3 with TRBJ2-1; D possibly uses TRBD1 or TRBD2 (7 bases each). Trimming took 5 bases from V and 6 from J, leaving 17 bases between them. CDR3 length equals 15 residues. CDR1 is SGHNT, CDR2 YENEEA, per germline. CDR3 region: CASSPGGTEINEQFF. The DNA of the CDR3 is TGTGCCAGCAGCCCCGGGGGGACAGAAATCAATGAGCAGTTCTTC.

The chain combines TRBV5-1 with TRBJ2-2; TRBD2 matches at 7 bases. Trimming removed 4 bases from V and 5 bases from J; junction bases left unmatched: 11. The germline gives CDR1 SGHRS, CDR2 YFSETQ. This CDR3 has 16 residues. The CDR3 bases are TGCGCCAGCAGCCCAAGCGGGATATATGGTACCGGGGAGCTGTTTTTT. Translating gives CASSPSGIYGTGELFF.

The chain employs TRBV5-5 and TRBJ1-5; no definite D call. V was clipped by 0 bases and J by 8 bases, with 9 bases between them. CDR3 size: 13 residues. Germline V gene data show CDR1 as SGHKS and CDR2 as YYEKEE (reference sequence). CDR3 sequence (DNA): TGTGCCAGCAGCTTGGAAGGAGGGAAGCCCCAGCATTTT. Its protein product is CASSLEGGKPQHF.

V is TRBV29-1 and J is TRBJ2-3, with D perhaps assigned TRBD1 or TRBD2 (5 bases each). Per germline, CDR1 SQVTM and CDR2 ANQGSEA. V lost 8 bases, J lost 4 bases, and 13 bases lay in between. The CDR3 runs 12 residues. CDR3 protein: CSSRQGADTQYF. The CDR3 nucleotides are TGCAGCTCCCGCCAGGGAGCAGATACGCAGTATTTT.

J is TRBJ1-2 and V is TRBV27, with a weak D call TRBD1 (5 bases). This CDR3 is 13 amino acids long. V dropped 3 bases and J dropped 4 bases, with 9 bases sitting between them. Germline CDR1 and CDR2: MNHEY and SMNVEV (reference sequence). CDR3 sequence: CASSFRGSYGYTF. The CDR3, as DNA: TGTGCCAGCAGTTTTAGGGGTTCCTATGGCTACACCTTC.

This chain links TRBV11-2 with TRBJ2-7; possibly TRBD1 or TRBD2 for D (8 bases each). CDR3 size: 14 residues. Germline CDR1 is SGHAT and CDR2 is FQNNGV. Trimming shortened V by 2 bases and J by 12 bases, and 20 bases separated the two germline ends. The CDR3 DNA follows: TGTGCCAGCAGCTTAAGGGAGCGGGGGACAGGATGGTACTTC. Translation gives CASSLRERGTGWYF.

Comments on this clone: The germline gene is not matched at one end of the junction; a read error may be the cause. The same CDR3 also results from other DNA sequences found in this sample. The V and J genes are TRBV19 and TRBJ2-2; D might be TRBD2 (5 bases). Germline V lookup: CDR1 LNHDA, CDR2 SQIVND (reference sequence). The CDR3 has 13 residues. The DNA of the CDR3 is TGTGCCAGTAGTACACGAAACACCGGGGAGCTGTTTTTC. Translation gives CASSTRNTGELFF.

The chain is built from TRBV19 and TRBJ2-3; D possibly corresponds to TRBD2 (5 bases). Germline V lookup: CDR1 LNHDA, CDR2 SQIVND (reference sequence). CDR3 size: 14 residues. V lost 4 bases to trimming and J lost 1 base, with 9 bases between them. CDR3 nucleotides: TGTGCCAGTAGTACTAGCTTAGGCACAGATACGCAGTATTTT. Translated: CASSTSLGTDTQYF. The whole variable domain, filled in from reference TRBV19 and TRBJ2-3, reads DGGITQSPKYLFRKEGQNVTLSCEQNLNHDAMYWYRQDPGQGLRLIYYSQIVNDFQKGDIAEGYSVSREKKESFPLTVTSAQKNPTAFYLCASSTSLGTDTQYFGPGTRLTVL.

The chain joins TRBV19 to TRBJ1-1; D is unclear. CDR1 is LNHDA, CDR2 SQIVND, per germline (reference sequence). The V end was cut by 1 base, the J end by 5 bases, with 11 bases between. This CDR3 has 14 amino acids. In DNA form, the CDR3 reads TGTGCCAGTAGTATAGTCCCGGGAACTACTGAAGCTTTCTTT. Its translation is CASSIVPGTTEAFF.